The present T cell receptor (beta chain) was sequenced within a study of Graves' ophthalmopathy and Graves' hyperthyroidism. Newly diagnosed hyperthyroidism donors, aged 18 to 65, duration under 2 months. Other autoimmune diseases, uncontrolled infections, pregnancy or lactation excluded patients from enrollment. This clonotype was seen ten or more times. The antigen is undetermined. Regarding the study as a whole: Ophthalmopathy progression prediction by the model yielded a sensitivity of roughly 67% and a specificity of roughly 72%. Most clonotypes expanded in thyroid above 0.001 frequency were present in blood too.

V lost 5 bases and J 1 base, leaving 8 bases between the germline ends. The CDR3 length is 13 residues. The germline gives CDR1 SGHVS, CDR2 FQNEAQ. Amplified TCR beta CDR3 regions were obtained using RNA transcripts as template. An opening RT-PCR round employed HTBI primers and preceded a second-round multiplex PCR. TCRdb ran MiXCR on the multiplex PCR reads and lists one entry per CDR3 protein. The sample contains about 1.2 million distinct CDR3 sequences, roughly two fifths of which appear only once. This clonotype originated in an adult man with Graves' hyperthyroidism. Sequences were obtained from peripheral blood or thyroid tissue (not recorded which). This chain connects TRBV7-8 to TRBJ1-1; possibly TRBD1 for D (5 bases). The CDR3 loop reads CASSRQWNTEAFF. The DNA of the CDR3 is TGTGCCAGCAGCCGACAGTGGAACACTGAAGCTTTCTTT.